Below are 20 T cell receptor beta chains sequenced from a single sample in a study of CD8+CD57+ T cells in acquired aplastic anemia. The use of genomic DNA as template underpinned the TCR beta VDJ and CDR3 profiling. Using its own MiXCR run on the reads, TCRdb lists one record per CDR3 protein. Of 150,000 to 200,000 distinct CDR3 sequences in the sample, 71% are singletons; the top ten hold more than 35%. In patients chosen for sequencing, flow cytometry had shown CD8+CD57+ cell expansion. The sample comprised sorted CD4+, CD8+, or CD8+CD57+ T cells (not recorded which) from PBMCs. These receptors originate from a human donor with aplastic anemia.

This chain uses TRBV2 with TRBJ2-7; 10 bases match TRBD2. This CDR3 spans 14 amino acids. From germline, CDR1 is SNHLY and CDR2 FYNNEI. Germline trimming cut 4 bases from V and 2 bases from J; bases unmatched to any gene: 2. Here the CDR3 DNA reads TGTGCCAGCAGTGCCAGCGGGGGGGCCTACGAGCAGTACTTC. Translating it yields CASSASGGAYEQYF.

This clonotype occurred many times. The chain links TRBV6-4 to TRBJ1-6; TRBD1 might be the D (6 bases). The CDR3 is made up of 13 amino acids. The ends were cut back, 0 bases at V and 10 bases at J, with 7 bases in the middle. CDR1 and CDR2 (germline): MRHNA, SNTAGT. The CDR3 coding sequence is TGTGCCAGCAGTGACTCAACAGGGTCACCCCTCCACTTT. Translated: CASSDSTGSPLHF.

The rearrangement uses TRBV25-1 and TRBJ2-5; D might be TRBD1 or TRBD2, each matching 6 bases. The CDR3 has 14 residues. Germline V lookup: CDR1 MGHDK, CDR2 SYGVNS. V was clipped by 2 bases and J by 5 bases, with 12 bases between them. CDR3 sequence (DNA): TGTGCCAGCAGTGAAACGGGGGCTTTGGAGACCCAGTACTTC. It codes for CASSETGALETQYF.

This clonotype was counted a few times. This sequence joins TRBV20-1 and TRBJ2-5; unclear D gene. V shed 0 bases and J shed 2 bases, with 7 bases lying between them. Germline lookup yields CDR1 DFQATT and CDR2 SNEGSKA (reference sequence). The CDR3 has 13 residues. CDR3 in amino acids: CSARDAQQETQYF. DNA of the CDR3: TGCAGTGCTAGAGATGCCCAGCAAGAGACCCAGTACTTC.

CDR3 nucleotide sequence: TGTGCCACCAGTGATTTGTGGGGACAGGAGCAGTTCTTC. It codes for CATSDLWGQEQFF. The chain employs TRBV24-1 and TRBJ2-1; 7 bases fit TRBD1. The germline CDR1 and CDR2 sequences are KGHDR and SFDVKD. The CDR3 has 13 residues. J gave up 10 bases and V 0 bases, and 2 bases lay outside the gene matches.

V and J are TRBV2 and TRBJ2-5, with D perhaps matching TRBD1 (6 bases). Germline V lookup: CDR1 SNHLY, CDR2 FYNNEI. With 9 bases removed from V and 0 bases from J, the gap between germline ends came to 11 bases. The CDR3 runs to 13 residues. CDR3 amino acids: CASNGQYQETQYF. CDR3 in DNA: TGTGCCAGTAACGGACAGTACCAAGAGACCCAGTACTTC.

The chain employs TRBV20-1 and TRBJ1-1; no definite D call. Germline assignment: CDR1 DFQATT and CDR2 SNEGSKA (reference sequence). CDR3 length: 15 residues. The V and J ends lost 0 bases and 0 bases respectively, with 11 bases between them. CDR3 nucleotides: TGCAGTGCTAGAGATCGCAGGAGCCTGAACACTGAAGCTTTCTTT. Translation gives CSARDRRSLNTEAFF.

This chain joins TRBV2 and TRBJ1-2; possible D gene TRBD1, 5 bases. This CDR3 comprises 12 residues. With 5 bases removed from V and 10 bases from J, the gap between germline ends came to 14 bases. Germline loops: CDR1 SNHLY, CDR2 FYNNEI. The chain's CDR3 is CASSLEGLNYTF. The CDR3 nucleotides are TGTGCCAGCAGTTTGGAGGGGCTCAACTACACCTTC.

This clonotype showed up just a few times. For the CDR3, the DNA is TGTGCCACCAGTGATTTCCCAAACACTGAAGCTTTCTTT. It translates to CATSDFPNTEAFF. The chain links TRBV24-1 to TRBJ1-1; D is unresolved. Germline lookup yields CDR1 KGHDR and CDR2 SFDVKD. Deletions cut 1 base from V and 2 bases from J, with 4 bases between. The CDR3 totals 13 residues.

The rearrangement uses TRBV9 and TRBJ2-5; D call uncertain. The CDR3 has 14 residues. Trimming took off 0 bases at V and 1 base at J, with 7 bases between the two ends. Germline CDR1 SGDLS, CDR2 YYNGEE. CDR3 bases: TGTGCCAGCAGCGTAGGCGCGGTCCAAGAGACCCAGTACTTC. It is translated as CASSVGAVQETQYF. Full variable domain (rest looked up from reference TRBV9 and TRBJ2-5): DSGVTQTPKHLITATGQRVTLRCSPRSGDLSVYWYQQSLDQGLQFLIQYYNGEERAKGNILERFSAQQFPDLHSELNLSSLELGDSALYFCASSVGAVQETQYFGPGTRLLVL.

V usage is TRBV5-4 and J usage is TRBJ1-1, with D hard to call. With 4 bases removed from V and 5 bases from J, the gap between germline ends came to 18 bases. The V gene's germline CDR1 is SGHNT and CDR2 YYREEE (reference sequence). The CDR3 runs 15 residues. CDR3 coding DNA: TGTGCCAGCAGCCCCTCGGGGAGGTATCGTACTGAAGCTTTCTTT. Its protein product is CASSPSGRYRTEAFF.

Comments on this clonotype: One end of the junction is discordant with germline, which a read error may explain. The CDR3 DNA reads TGTGCCAGCAGCCCGATGGTCGTAGTGAACACTGAAGCTTTCTTT. Translated: CASSPMVVVNTEAFF. V gene TRBV5-1 combines with J gene TRBJ1-1; D is unclear. Germline V gives CDR1 SGHRS, CDR2 YFSETQ. The CDR3 is 15 amino acids.

The rearrangement links TRBV5-1 to TRBJ1-1; tentatively, D is TRBD1 (6 bases). Germline CDR1 and CDR2: SGHRS and YFSETQ. The CDR3 is 12 amino acids. V gave up 6 bases and J gave up 6 bases, with 12 bases separating them. The CDR3 protein is CASIGQGPEAFF. In DNA form, the CDR3 reads TGCGCCAGCATCGGGCAGGGGCCTGAAGCTTTCTTT.

This clonotype was detected a few times. The genes are TRBV12-3 or TRBV12-4 and TRBJ2-7, with 10 bases aligning to TRBD1. CDR3 length: 14 amino acids. Trimming cost V 4 bases and J 3 bases; bases outside gene matches: 3. In nucleotides, the CDR3 is TGTGCCAGCAGTTCCGGGACAGGGGTCTACGAGCAGTACTTC. Residues: CASSSGTGVYEQYF.

The genes are TRBV9 and TRBJ1-2; D is unresolved. The CDR3 length is 11 residues. Germline V lookup: CDR1 SGDLS, CDR2 YYNGEE. Trimming took off 3 bases at V and 8 bases at J, with 8 bases between the two ends. CDR3 in DNA: TGTGCCAGCAGCGCGTCTATGGGCTACACCTTC. This gives the protein CASSASMGYTF.

This rearrangement joins TRBV7-2 to TRBJ1-2; 8 bases align to TRBD1. V was clipped by 5 bases and J by 6 bases; unmatched bases: 8. This CDR3 contains 14 residues. From germline, CDR1 is SGHTA and CDR2 FQGNSA. CDR3 nucleotide sequence: TGTGCCAGCAGCCCGGACAGGGTTGTAAATGGCTACACCTTC. It translates to CASSPDRVVNGYTF.

This chain joins TRBV10-3 and TRBJ2-3, with TRBD2 matching 7 bases. V lost 7 bases to trimming and J lost 3 bases; unmatched junction nucleotides: 10. Germline values: CDR1 ENHRY, CDR2 SYGVKD. The CDR3 loop spans 15 amino acids. The CDR3 here is CAIKLRRESTDTQYF. Written as DNA, the CDR3 is TGTGCCATCAAGTTGAGGCGGGAGTCGACAGATACGCAGTATTTT.

The chain recombines TRBV20-1 with TRBJ2-3, with 12 bases that match TRBD2. Germline V gene lookup returns CDR1 DFQATT and CDR2 SNEGSKA (reference sequence). The V and J ends lost 6 bases and 6 bases, in that order; junction bases with no gene match: 4. The CDR3 is made up of 13 amino acids. The CDR3 DNA follows: TGCAGTGCGACTAGCGGGGGAGGGGATACGCAGTATTTT. Translating gives CSATSGGGDTQYF.

This rearrangement joins TRBV27 to TRBJ2-4, with a weak D call TRBD1 (6 bases). Germline CDR1 MNHEY, CDR2 SMNVEV (reference sequence). V gave up 4 bases and J gave up 2 bases, with 6 bases separating them. The length of the CDR3 is 13 residues. The CDR3 coding sequence is TGTGCCAGCAGTTGGGACACCAAAAACATTCAGTACTTC. It translates to CASSWDTKNIQYF.

The chain employs TRBV7-6 and TRBJ1-4; perhaps TRBD1 as D (5 bases). Germline lookup yields CDR1 SGHVS and CDR2 FNYEAQ. Trimming removed 5 bases at V and 7 bases at J, with 11 bases between. The CDR3 is made up of 13 amino acids. CDR3 protein: CASSPYRSEKLFF. The CDR3 region has the DNA TGTGCCAGCAGCCCGTACAGGAGTGAAAAACTGTTTTTT.